What follows are 26 T cell receptor beta chains derived from one specimen sequenced in a study of naive and memory T cell subsets. Reverse transcription of blood and skin TCR RNA was primed at alpha and beta constant regions. TCRdb fed the UMI-ligation and nested PCR reads into MiXCR, producing one record per CDR3 protein. The repertoire has fewer than 20,000 distinct CDR3 sequences, about a tenth of them found once; the top ten carry around 7%. Treatment meaning: skin biopsy from PPD injection site in Mantoux-positive individual. Reverse transcription used DNase-treated unsorted total RNA, aiming for roughly 1 to 1000 ng. The sample consisted of skin, taken from a tuberculin skin test site. The receptors here all came from an adult in good health.

This sequence joins TRBV20-1 and TRBJ1-2; tentative D call: TRBD1 (5 bases). The germline CDR1 and CDR2 sequences are DFQATT and SNEGSKA (reference sequence). This CDR3 has 13 amino acids. V was clipped by 6 bases and J by 4 bases, with 15 bases between them. The CDR3 region has the DNA TGCAGTGCAGACCTCGGGGGAGGCTATGGCTACACCTTC. Amino acid sequence: CSADLGGGYGYTF.

This clonotype appeared a few times. The rearrangement uses TRBV5-4 and TRBJ1-2; maybe TRBD1 (5 bases). CDR1 is SGHNT, CDR2 YYREEE, per germline (reference sequence). This CDR3 has 11 residues. With 4 bases removed from V and 10 bases from J, the gap between germline ends came to 11 bases. The DNA of the CDR3 is TGTGCCAGCAGCCGTACGGGACTCTACACCTTC. This sequence encodes CASSRTGLYTF.

The J gene is TRBJ1-4, the V gene TRBV15; D unresolved. V was pared by 3 bases and J by 3 bases, with 11 bases between. The CDR3 consists of 15 residues. Germline CDR1 and CDR2: LNHNV and YYDKDF (reference sequence). CDR3 sequence reads: CATSRDGLSNEKLFF. CDR3 DNA sequence: TGTGCCACCAGCAGGGACGGACTCTCTAATGAAAAACTGTTTTTT.

The chain links TRBV20-1 to TRBJ2-5; TRBD2 matches 7 bases. This CDR3 has 15 residues. From germline, CDR1 is DFQATT and CDR2 SNEGSKA (reference sequence). In nucleotides, the CDR3 is TGCAGCACTAAGAATGGCGGGAGTATCCAAGAGACCCAGTACTTC. As protein: CSTKNGGSIQETQYF.

This clonotype appeared many times. V is TRBV28 and J is TRBJ1-4; the match to TRBD1 covers 7 bases. The CDR3 totals 14 residues. V gave up 4 bases and J gave up 5 bases; unmatched junction bases: 4. Germline values: CDR1 MDHEN, CDR2 SYDVKM. CDR3 amino acids: CASSYGTVNEKLFF. The CDR3 nucleotides read TGTGCCAGCAGTTATGGGACAGTGAATGAAAAACTGTTTTTT.

This clonotype was seen ten or more times. The chain employs TRBV6-4 and TRBJ2-1, with TRBD1 matching 8 bases. This CDR3 has 15 amino acids. Per the germline V gene, CDR1 is MRHNA and CDR2 is SNTAGT. The V and J ends lost 5 bases and 8 bases, in that order; junction bases with no gene match: 11. The CDR3 bases are TGTGCCAGCAGTCCCTCTCCGGGACAGGTCGATGAGCAGTTCTTC. Its protein product is CASSPSPGQVDEQFF.

This clonotype has only a few counts. The V gene is TRBV28, the J gene TRBJ1-5; no clear D gene. The CDR3 runs to 15 residues. V lost 6 bases to trimming and J lost 4 bases, with 16 bases between them. Germline V gene data show CDR1 as MDHEN and CDR2 as SYDVKM. CDR3 coding DNA: TGTGCCAGCAGCCCACTTGGCAGAACAAATCAGCCCCAGCATTTT. Amino acid sequence: CASSPLGRTNQPQHF.

This clonotype was counted many times. J is TRBJ2-3 and V is TRBV4-3; TRBD2 agrees at 10 bases. This CDR3 is built from 18 residues. Germline V gene sequence: CDR1 LGHNA, CDR2 YSLEER. Losses at the gene ends were 1 base for V and 4 bases for J; bases not matched to a gene: 11. The CDR3 bases are TGCGCCAGCAGCCAAGCGGCTCTGCTAGCGGGAGTTGCAGATACGCAGTATTTT. Protein product: CASSQAALLAGVADTQYF.

This clonotype is labeled medium-sized. The chain is built from TRBV20-1 and TRBJ2-7, with 7 bases aligning to TRBD1. J was trimmed by 2 bases and V by 3 bases; bases with no gene match: 4. Germline V gene lookup returns CDR1 DFQATT and CDR2 SNEGSKA (reference sequence). The CDR3 loop spans 13 amino acids. The CDR3 spells CSASTGEPYEQYF. As DNA, the CDR3 is TGCAGTGCTAGTACAGGGGAACCCTACGAGCAGTACTTC.

This chain links TRBV5-1 with TRBJ2-2, with D hard to call. The V gene lost 4 bases and the J gene lost 0 bases, with 13 bases spanning the gap. This CDR3 spans 16 amino acids. Germline V CDR1 and CDR2: SGHRS, YFSETQ. The DNA of the CDR3 is TGCGCCAGCAGCCGGGCCCTCGGAACGAACACCGGGGAGCTGTTTTTT. This encodes CASSRALGTNTGELFF.

This clonotype came up many times. The chain uses TRBV27 and TRBJ2-7; D possibly corresponds to TRBD2 (6 bases). This CDR3 has 15 amino acids. Looked up from germline, CDR1 is MNHEY and CDR2 is SMNVEV (reference sequence). V lost 0 bases and J 3 bases, leaving 12 bases between the germline ends. This CDR3 is CASSLSGGTHYEQYF. CDR3 DNA: TGTGCCAGCAGTTTATCGGGGGGAACTCACTACGAGCAGTACTTC.

This clonotype was seen more than once but under ten times. J is TRBJ2-3 and V is TRBV6-5; perhaps TRBD2 as D (5 bases). V was shortened by 3 bases and J by 3 bases, with 16 bases between the two germline ends. This CDR3 has 16 residues. Germline V gives CDR1 MNHEY, CDR2 SVGAGI. This CDR3 is CASSYGRGIKTDTQYF. The DNA for the CDR3 is TGTGCCAGCAGTTATGGTCGGGGAATTAAAACAGATACGCAGTATTTT.

There are many counts of this clonotype. Relative to the germline gene, one junction end is altered; a read error may explain this. The CDR3: CASSQLTQSRGVF. The CDR3 bases are TGTGCCAGCAGCCAGCTAACACAATCCCGAGGGGTCTTC. This rearrangement joins TRBV3-1 to TRBJ2-7, with D perhaps given as TRBD1 or TRBD2 (5 bases each). Germline CDR1 reads LGHDT; CDR2 reads YNNKEL (reference sequence). The CDR3 length is 13 residues.

Regarding this clonotype: This could be a read error, since a much larger clone is one nucleotide away. The chain uses TRBV28 and TRBJ1-1; D ambiguous. From germline, CDR1 is MDHEN and CDR2 SYDVKM. V lost 3 bases and J 1 base, leaving 15 bases between the germline ends. The CDR3 consists of 16 residues. CDR3 nucleotides: TGTGCCAGCAGTTTGCCATTTGAGAGCAGGAACACTGAAGCTTTCTTT. This gives the protein CASSLPFESRNTEAFF. The full variable domain, completed using reference TRBV28 and TRBJ1-1, is DVKVTQSSRYLVKRTGEKVFLECVQDMDHENMFWYRQDPGLGLRLIYFSYDVKMKEKGDIPEGYSVSREKKERFSLILESASTNQTSMYLCASSLPFESRNTEAFFGQGTRLTVV.

This clonotype was seen many times. The chain carries TRBV2 and TRBJ1-1; TRBD1 is a possible D gene (5 bases). Germline V gene data show CDR1 as SNHLY and CDR2 as FYNNEI. The length of the CDR3 is 14 residues. Trimming removed 6 bases at V and 7 bases at J, with 18 bases between. In nucleotides, the CDR3 is TGTGCCAGCAGCCCCGCAAATCCGGGGGGTGAAGCTTTCTTT. Translated: CASSPANPGGEAFF.

This clonotype was counted many times. V usage is TRBV7-8 and J usage is TRBJ2-5; tentatively, D is TRBD1 (5 bases). This CDR3 is built from 15 residues. The ends were cut back, 2 bases at V and 4 bases at J, with 14 bases in the middle. The germline V gene has CDR1 SGHVS and CDR2 FQNEAQ. CDR3 region: CASSLNRGPSETQYF. The CDR3, as DNA: TGTGCCAGCAGCTTAAATAGGGGCCCGTCAGAGACCCAGTACTTC. Together with reference TRBV7-8 and TRBJ2-5, the CDR3 gives the full variable domain: GAGVSQSPRYKVAKRGQDVALRCDPISGHVSLFWYQQALGQGPEFLTYFQNEAQLDKSGLPSDRFFAERPEGSVSTLKIQRTQQEDSAVYLCASSLNRGPSETQYFGPGTRLLVL.

V and J are TRBV28 and TRBJ2-6; weak D call: TRBD1 (6 bases). There are 18 residues in the CDR3. V lost 3 bases to trimming and J lost 0 bases, with 15 bases between them. CDR1 is MDHEN and CDR2 is SYDVKM in the germline V gene. The CDR3 DNA follows: TGTGCCAGCAGTTTCCCGACAGGAACGGGCTCTGGGGCCAACGTCCTGACTTTC. Encoded protein: CASSFPTGTGSGANVLTF.

This clonotype was detected ten times or more. This chain connects TRBV7-9 to TRBJ2-7; 9 nucleotides match TRBD1. Germline V gene lookup returns CDR1 SEHNR and CDR2 FQNEAQ (reference sequence). Trimming cost V 3 bases and J 0 bases; bases outside gene matches: 9. This CDR3 region has 17 residues. In DNA, the CDR3 is TGTGCCAGCAGCTTCGACTGGGGGACAGGGCCCTCCTACGAGCAGTACTTC. Its translation: CASSFDWGTGPSYEQYF. Complete variable domain (other parts from reference TRBV7-9 and TRBJ2-7): DTGVSQNPRHKITKRGQNVTFRCDPISEHNRLYWYRQTLGQGPEFLTYFQNEAQLEKSRLLSDRFSAERPKGSFSTLEIQRTEQGDSAMYLCASSFDWGTGPSYEQYFGPGTRLTVT.

The chain recombines TRBV3-1 with TRBJ2-4; D is perhaps TRBD2 (6 bases). V gave up 1 base and J gave up 2 bases, with 9 bases separating them. CDR1 and CDR2 (germline): LGHDT, YNNKEL (reference sequence). The CDR3 totals 15 residues. The CDR3 bases are TGTGCCAGCAGCCAAGGAGCGGGCCCCAAAAACATTCAGTACTTC. It translates to CASSQGAGPKNIQYF.

This clonotype showed up many times. The chain couples TRBV20-1 to TRBJ1-5; 9 positions agree with TRBD1. V lost 1 base, J lost 7 bases, and 2 bases stayed unmatched. There are 13 residues in the CDR3. From germline, CDR1 is DFQATT and CDR2 SNEGSKA (reference sequence). The CDR3 region has the DNA TGCAGTGCTAGAGGGACAGGGGACCAGCCCCAGCATTTT. Its protein product is CSARGTGDQPQHF.

The gene calls are TRBV10-3 and TRBJ2-4, with D uncertain. V was pared by 2 bases and J by 5 bases, with 16 bases between. Per germline, CDR1 ENHRY and CDR2 SYGVKD. This CDR3 spans 16 amino acids. In DNA form, the CDR3 reads TGTGCCATCAGTGAGACGGGCTATCCCGCCCAAAACATTCAGTACTTC. Encoded protein: CAISETGYPAQNIQYF.

This clonotype turned up a few times. This chain connects TRBV28 to TRBJ1-4; D not certain. The CDR3 totals 12 residues. CDR1 is MDHEN and CDR2 is SYDVKM in the germline V gene. V dropped 3 bases and J dropped 4 bases, with 3 bases sitting between them. In nucleotides, the CDR3 is TGTGCCAGCAGTTTGCGTAATGAAAAACTGTTTTTT. Amino acids: CASSLRNEKLFF. Full variable domain (remainder filled in from reference TRBV28 and TRBJ1-4): DVKVTQSSRYLVKRTGEKVFLECVQDMDHENMFWYRQDPGLGLRLIYFSYDVKMKEKGDIPEGYSVSREKKERFSLILESASTNQTSMYLCASSLRNEKLFFGSGTQLSVL.

The CDR3 nucleotides are TGTGCCAGCAGCTTACGATGGGAGCCCTCCTACAATGAGCAGTTCTTC. This codes for CASSLRWEPSYNEQFF. The J gene is TRBJ2-1, the V gene TRBV7-9, with D possibly being TRBD2 (5 bases). The germline V gene encodes CDR1 SEHNR and CDR2 FQNEAQ (reference sequence). The CDR3 contains 16 residues. V was shortened by 2 bases and J by 0 bases, with 11 bases between the two germline ends.

V gene TRBV7-9 combines with J gene TRBJ2-5; TRBD1 matches at 7 bases. The CDR3 is made up of 13 amino acids. Germline assignment: CDR1 SEHNR and CDR2 FQNEAQ (reference sequence). Unmatched junction bases numbered 6, after V lost 6 bases and J lost 5 bases. CDR3 bases: TGTGCCAGCAGACAAGACAGGGATGAGACCCAGTACTTC. Protein: CASRQDRDETQYF.

This clonotype was picked up many times. In nucleotides, the CDR3 is TGTGCCAGCAGTCCGACTAGCGGGGGGACAGATACGCAGTATTTT. Protein sequence: CASSPTSGGTDTQYF. The chain couples TRBV6-4 to TRBJ2-3; 13 bases map to TRBD2. V dropped 5 bases and J dropped 3; count of bases not matched to a gene: 2. The CDR3 contains 15 residues. Looked up from germline, CDR1 is MRHNA and CDR2 is SNTAGT.

This clonotype came up many times. This chain joins TRBV7-2 and TRBJ1-1; D not resolved. The CDR3 is 13 amino acids. Germline V gives CDR1 SGHTA, CDR2 FQGNSA. Trimming removed 2 bases from V and 11 bases from J, with 15 bases in between. CDR3 amino acids: CASSLPPGVDAFF. The CDR3 DNA reads as TGTGCCAGCAGCTTACCGCCAGGTGTGGATGCTTTCTTT.